Listed below are T cell receptor beta chains from one sample, sequenced in a study of response to subunit inactivated influenza vaccine. TCRdb itself ran the RT-PCR reads through MiXCR, one entry per CDR3 protein. This sample has about 780,000 distinct CDR3 sequences, with roughly 18% found just once. Here the sequenced sample was PBMCs from blood, taken roughly 5 days after vaccination. These receptors originate from a man in his fifties who received an inactivated influenza vaccine. Both conserved end residues are part of each CDR3. The D gene is left open where the match is weak. Size is omitted from some rows. Given values are once, few, many or a class for expanded clones.

CDR3: CSVPDGPTYEQYF
DNA: TGCAGTGTCCCGGACGGGCCCACCTACGAGCAGTACTTC
V: TRBV20-1
size: few
D: NA
J: TRBJ2-7

CDR3: CASSLDGNSNQPQHF
DNA: TGTGCCAGCAGCTTGGACGGAAATAGCAATCAGCCCCAGCATTTT
V: TRBV5-5
size: few
D: NA
J: TRBJ1-5

CDR3: CASSFQNSYNEQFF
DNA: TGTGCCAGCAGCTTTCAAAACTCCTACAATGAGCAGTTCTTC
V: TRBV7-8
size: NA
D: NA
J: TRBJ2-1

CDR3: CASRLGPTSEQYF
DNA: TGTGCCAGCAGGCTGGGGCCAACCTCCGAGCAGTACTTC
V: TRBV12-3/TRBV12-4
size: few
D: NA
J: TRBJ2-7

CDR3: CASTPLEQGRDNEQFF
DNA: TGCGCCAGCACCCCCTTGGAACAGGGGAGGGACAATGAGCAGTTCTTC
V: TRBV5-1
size: many
D: NA
J: TRBJ2-1

CDR3: CASSPAGARFQYF
DNA: TGTGCCAGCAGCCCGGCAGGGGCCCGGTTCCAGTACTTC
V: TRBV5-6
size: NA
D: NA
J: TRBJ2-5

CDR3: CASSFHRDKFRTVAFF
DNA: TGTGCCAGCAGTTTCCACCGGGACAAGTTTCGCACTGTAGCTTTCTTT
V: TRBV12-3/TRBV12-4
size: NA
D: NA
J: TRBJ1-1

CDR3: CASQHDSSRLSSYNEQFF
DNA: TGTGCCAGCCAACACGACAGTTCCCGACTTAGCTCCTACAATGAGCAGTTCTTC
V: TRBV9
size: few
D: NA
J: TRBJ2-1

CDR3: CASAWTGANNEQFF
DNA: TGTGCCAGCGCGTGGACAGGGGCTAACAATGAGCAGTTCTTC
V: TRBV6-1
size: NA
D: TRBD1
J: TRBJ2-1

CDR3: CASSLVASMDYEQYF
DNA: TGTGCCAGCAGTTTGGTGGCCAGTATGGACTACGAGCAGTACTTC
V: TRBV12-3/TRBV12-4
size: few
D: NA
J: TRBJ2-7

CDR3: CASSQNLNTGELFF
DNA: TGTGCCAGCAGCCAAAATTTGAACACCGGGGAGCTGTTTTTT
V: TRBV12-3/TRBV12-4
size: NA
D: NA
J: TRBJ2-2

CDR3: CASSYRVAGRETKNIQYF
DNA: TGTGCCAGCAGTTACAGGGTAGCGGGCAGGGAAACCAAAAACATTCAGTACTTC
V: TRBV6-5
size: few
D: TRBD2
J: TRBJ2-4

CDR3: CASREQGFQETQYF
DNA: TGTGCCAGCAGGGAACAGGGGTTCCAAGAGACCCAGTACTTC
V: TRBV5-6
size: NA
D: TRBD1
J: TRBJ2-5

CDR3: CATSGGFSTDTQYF
DNA: TGTGCCACCAGCGGAGGTTTTAGCACAGATACGCAGTATTTT
V: TRBV15
size: NA
D: NA
J: TRBJ2-3

CDR3: CAISESNGGELFF
DNA: TGTGCCATCAGTGAGTCCAACGGCGGGGAGCTGTTTTTT
V: TRBV10-3
size: once
D: NA
J: TRBJ2-2

CDR3: CASSRGQTYEQYF
DNA: TGTGCCAGCAGCAGGGGACAGACCTACGAGCAGTACTTC
V: TRBV12-3/TRBV12-4
size: many
D: TRBD1
J: TRBJ2-7

CDR3: CSALAGGLYEQYF
DNA: TGCAGCGCCCTTGCGGGAGGCCTATACGAGCAGTACTTC
V: TRBV29-1
size: few
D: TRBD2
J: TRBJ2-7

CDR3: CSVEGGDIPPYEQYF
DNA: TGCAGCGTTGAAGGGGGAGACATTCCCCCCTACGAGCAGTACTTC
V: TRBV29-1
size: few
D: NA
J: TRBJ2-7

CDR3: CAWTPRGNTEAFF
DNA: TGTGCCTGGACCCCCCGGGGGAACACTGAAGCTTTCTTT
V: TRBV30
size: NA
D: NA
J: TRBJ1-1

CDR3: CASSQDLSGDTDTQYF
DNA: TGCGCCAGCAGCCAAGATTTGAGCGGGGACACAGATACGCAGTATTTT
V: TRBV4-1
size: few
D: TRBD2
J: TRBJ2-3

CDR3: CASSPDTGTSGIGKTQYF
DNA: TGTGCCAGCAGTCCGGATACCGGGACTAGCGGGATTGGGAAGACCCAGTACTTC
V: TRBV27
size: few
D: TRBD2
J: TRBJ2-5

CDR3: CSVGTGDGNQPQHF
DNA: TGCAGCGTGGGGACGGGGGATGGCAATCAGCCCCAGCATTTT
V: TRBV29-1
size: many
D: NA
J: TRBJ1-5

CDR3: CASSPGGGYTGELLF
DNA: TGTGCCAGCAGCCCGGGTGGCGGATACACCGGGGAGCTGCTTTTT
V: TRBV12-3/TRBV12-4
size: NA
D: NA
J: TRBJ2-2

CDR3: CSAWGAPNYGYTF
DNA: TGCAGTGCATGGGGGGCACCGAACTATGGCTACACCTTC
V: TRBV20-1
size: many
D: NA
J: TRBJ1-2

CDR3: CASSPQGSGELFF
DNA: TGTGCCAGTAGTCCGCAGGGGAGCGGGGAGCTGTTTTTT
V: TRBV19
size: NA
D: NA
J: TRBJ2-2

CDR3: CSAKRDGTYEQYF
DNA: TGCAGTGCTAAAAGGGATGGGACCTACGAGCAGTACTTC
V: TRBV20-1
size: once
D: NA
J: TRBJ2-7

CDR3: CASSWRGPYNEQFF
DNA: TGCGCCAGCAGCTGGAGGGGACCTTACAATGAGCAGTTCTTC
V: TRBV5-1
size: few
D: NA
J: TRBJ2-1

CDR3: CASSLIPTDTQYF
DNA: TGTGCCAGCAGCTTGATCCCCACAGATACGCAGTATTTT
V: TRBV7-2
size: few
D: NA
J: TRBJ2-3

CDR3: CAWSSGLAKTQYF
DNA: TGTGCCTGGAGTTCGGGACTAGCAAAGACCCAGTACTTC
V: TRBV30
size: NA
D: TRBD2
J: TRBJ2-5

CDR3: CSARDFRLAGEQYF
DNA: TGCAGTGCTAGAGATTTCCGGCTAGCGGGCGAGCAGTACTTC
V: TRBV20-1
size: few
D: TRBD2
J: TRBJ2-7

CDR3: CSAGGGSYNSPLHF
DNA: TGCAGTGCCGGAGGGGGGTCCTATAATTCACCCCTCCACTTT
V: TRBV20-1
size: few
D: NA
J: TRBJ1-6

CDR3: CASRFGRNTEAFF
DNA: TGTGCCAGCAGGTTCGGTAGGAACACTGAAGCTTTCTTT
V: TRBV14
size: NA
D: NA
J: TRBJ1-1

CDR3: CASSYSGGGADTIYF
DNA: TGTGCCAGCAGTTACTCGGGGGGGGGCGCGGACACCATATATTTT
V: TRBV6-5
size: few
D: NA
J: TRBJ1-3

CDR3: CASSLSAGSLTEAFF
DNA: TGTGCCAGCAGTTTATCGGCAGGGTCGCTCACTGAAGCTTTCTTT
V: TRBV12-3/TRBV12-4
size: many
D: NA
J: TRBJ1-1

CDR3: CASTQRASGGAFYEQYF
DNA: TGTGCCAGCACCCAACGGGCTAGCGGGGGGGCCTTCTACGAGCAGTACTTC
V: TRBV27
size: NA
D: TRBD2
J: TRBJ2-7

CDR3: CASSYGTSGRAFLAEQFF
DNA: TGTGCCAGCAGTTACGGGACTAGCGGGAGGGCCTTTTTAGCTGAGCAGTTCTTC
V: TRBV6-5
size: many
D: TRBD2
J: TRBJ2-1

CDR3: CASSYRISSGNTIYF
DNA: TGTGCCAGCAGTTACAGAATAAGCTCTGGAAACACCATATATTTT
V: TRBV12-3/TRBV12-4
size: NA
D: NA
J: TRBJ1-3

CDR3: CASSTTGENWAKNIQYF
DNA: TGTGCCAGCAGCACTACAGGGGAAAATTGGGCCAAAAACATTCAGTACTTC
V: TRBV5-8
size: NA
D: TRBD1
J: TRBJ2-4

CDR3: CSVLGTDNTGELFF
DNA: TGCAGCGTCCTCGGGACAGATAACACCGGGGAGCTGTTTTTT
V: TRBV29-1
size: NA
D: TRBD1
J: TRBJ2-2

CDR3: CASSITGGLSNQPQHF
DNA: TGTGCCAGCAGTATAACAGGGGGCCTTAGCAATCAGCCCCAGCATTTT
V: TRBV27
size: NA
D: TRBD1
J: TRBJ1-5

CDR3: CASSPWTSGLYEQYF
DNA: TGTGCCAGCAGCCCCTGGACTAGCGGGCTCTACGAGCAGTACTTC
V: TRBV7-9
size: NA
D: TRBD2
J: TRBJ2-7

CDR3: CASSPRESAEAFF
DNA: TGTGCCAGCTCACCAAGGGAGAGCGCTGAAGCTTTCTTT
V: TRBV18
size: NA
D: NA
J: TRBJ1-1

CDR3: CASSLDPGQNSPLHF
DNA: TGCGCCAGCAGCTTGGATCCGGGACAGAATTCACCCCTCCACTTT
V: TRBV5-1
size: NA
D: TRBD1
J: TRBJ1-6

CDR3: CATSRWGRGNTEAFF
DNA: TGTGCCACCAGCAGATGGGGACGGGGCAACACTGAAGCTTTCTTT
V: TRBV15
size: few
D: NA
J: TRBJ1-1

CDR3: CASGALPSYNEQFF
DNA: TGCGCCAGCGGCGCCTTACCCTCCTACAATGAGCAGTTCTTC
V: TRBV5-1
size: NA
D: NA
J: TRBJ2-1

CDR3: CSAARLAGKNEQFF
DNA: TGCAGTGCTGCGCGACTAGCGGGGAAAAATGAGCAGTTCTTC
V: TRBV20-1
size: NA
D: TRBD2
J: TRBJ2-1

CDR3: CSASGQIRLSQETQYF
DNA: TGCAGTGCTTCCGGACAGATAAGATTAAGCCAAGAGACCCAGTACTTC
V: TRBV20-1
size: few
D: NA
J: TRBJ2-5

CDR3: CASSQDLLETQYF
DNA: TGTGCCAGCAGCCAAGATCTTCTGGAGACCCAGTACTTC
V: TRBV3-1
size: few
D: NA
J: TRBJ2-5

CDR3: CASSSEREWHTGELFF
DNA: TGCGCCAGCAGCTCCGAGCGGGAGTGGCACACCGGGGAGCTGTTTTTT
V: TRBV5-1
size: few
D: TRBD2
J: TRBJ2-2

CDR3: CASSAMAAPTYNEQFF
DNA: TGTGCCAGCAGCGCAATGGCCGCGCCCACCTACAATGAGCAGTTCTTC
V: TRBV4-2
size: NA
D: NA
J: TRBJ2-1

CDR3: CATSEPSDRARSTDTQYF
DNA: TGTGCCACCAGTGAACCCTCCGACAGGGCACGAAGCACAGATACGCAGTATTTT
V: TRBV24-1
size: few
D: TRBD1
J: TRBJ2-3

CDR3: CATSRDRLDTQYF
DNA: TGTGCCACCAGCAGAGACCGATTAGATACGCAGTATTTT
V: TRBV15
size: few
D: NA
J: TRBJ2-3

CDR3: CASSVGGGLAKNIQYF
DNA: TGTGCCAGCAGCGTAGGAGGGGGCCTAGCCAAAAACATTCAGTACTTC
V: TRBV9
size: few
D: TRBD1
J: TRBJ2-4

CDR3: CASSSTADFLYEQYF
DNA: TGCGCCAGCAGTTCGACAGCCGATTTTCTTTACGAGCAGTACTTC
V: TRBV10-2
size: NA
D: NA
J: TRBJ2-7

CDR3: CSASASGGAGEQFF
DNA: TGCAGTGCTAGCGCTAGCGGGGGGGCCGGTGAGCAGTTCTTC
V: TRBV20-1
size: few
D: TRBD2
J: TRBJ2-1

CDR3: CASGRQASSYEQYF
DNA: TGCGCCAGCGGAAGACAGGCGAGCTCCTACGAGCAGTACTTC
V: TRBV5-1
size: few
D: NA
J: TRBJ2-7

CDR3: CAISSETSNTEAFF
DNA: TGTGCCATCAGTTCCGAGACTTCGAACACTGAAGCTTTCTTT
V: TRBV10-3
size: many
D: NA
J: TRBJ1-1

CDR3: CASSESYGQGREQYF
DNA: TGTGCCAGCAGTGAATCATACGGACAGGGGAGGGAGCAGTACTTC
V: TRBV6-1
size: NA
D: TRBD1
J: TRBJ2-7

CDR3: CASSYSNLADYEQYF
DNA: TGTGCCAGCAGTTACTCGAATCTAGCGGATTACGAGCAGTACTTC
V: TRBV6-5
size: few
D: TRBD2
J: TRBJ2-7